This T cell receptor beta chain was sequenced in a study of pediatric ulcerative colitis. TCRdb's copy holds only in-frame clones and misses some; the assay was immunoSEQ multiplex PCR. The profile covers 18,000 or so clones, with just under 75% appearing a single time and 6.6% taken by the ten largest. During colonoscopy, one to two rectal pinch biopsies were collected. For this clone: Its antigen is currently unknown.

Study-wide results and caveats: Repertoires came from total lymphocyte DNA, so rare subsets like regulatory T cells may be missed. All ulcerative colitis patients, but no controls, carried two rectal clonotypes.

The sequence was obtained from a boy younger than 18 with moderate ulcerative colitis. Source material: gut tissue.

CDR3 DNA sequence: TGTGCAACAGGGGCAGGTCAGCCCCAGCATTTT. Translating gives CATGAGQPQHF. The chain couples TRBV28 to TRBJ1-5; 7 bases line up with TRBD1. Looked up from germline, CDR1 is MDHEN and CDR2 is SYDVKM. The length of the CDR3 is 11 residues.